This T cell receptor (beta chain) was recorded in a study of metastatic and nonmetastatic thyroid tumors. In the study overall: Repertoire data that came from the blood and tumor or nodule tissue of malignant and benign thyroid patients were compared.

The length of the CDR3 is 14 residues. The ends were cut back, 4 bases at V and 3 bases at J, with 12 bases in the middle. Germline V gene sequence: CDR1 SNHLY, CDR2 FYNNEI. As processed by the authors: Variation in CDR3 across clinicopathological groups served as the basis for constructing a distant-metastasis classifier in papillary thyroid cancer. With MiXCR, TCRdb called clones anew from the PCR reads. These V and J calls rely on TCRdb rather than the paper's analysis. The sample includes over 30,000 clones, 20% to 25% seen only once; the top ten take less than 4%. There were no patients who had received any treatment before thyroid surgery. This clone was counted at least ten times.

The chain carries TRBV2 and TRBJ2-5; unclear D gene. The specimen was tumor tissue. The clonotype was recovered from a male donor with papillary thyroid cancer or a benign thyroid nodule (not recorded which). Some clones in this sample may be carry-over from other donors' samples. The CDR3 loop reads CASSVVGVKETQYF. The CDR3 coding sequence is TGTGCCAGCAGTGTAGTTGGCGTCAAAGAGACCCAGTACTTC.